This T cell receptor beta chain was found in a study of T cell responses to AZD1222 COVID-19 vaccine (dated by TCRdb to the early 2020s). With respect to the entire study: AZD1222 recipients given second doses at about 4 weeks or at about 12 weeks were pooled, since spike-specific TCR depth and breadth were not found to differ between the two schedules. TCR sequencing was performed for 230 to 250 trial participants, of whom approximately 200 were given two doses of AZD1222 and around 26 were given two doses of MenACWY control vaccine. Trial participants were enrolled by age into 18-55, 56-69 and 70-plus year subgroups, with about 150, 28 and 57 TCR-sequenced participants respectively. Here is what the overall study found, with its caveats: Conclusions about previously exposed vaccinees were limited because only six AZD1222 recipients were SARS-CoV-2 seropositive at baseline. Spike-specific TCR breadth and depth rose significantly after two AZD1222 doses compared with day 0 and with MenACWY recipients. Because no samples from the day 14 peak response were available, repertoires could be characterized only after the peak T cell response. In the small 56-69-year group, the increase in depth fell short of significance, most likely because of low power. CD4 TCRs associated with the vaccine covered the entire spike protein, and the dominant responses were in regions 160-218 and 743-854. Most participants were white British and females outnumbered males, and the authors suggested that clonal diversity may have been underestimated. Reportedly, almost half of the unique spike-specific TCRs recognized epitopes lying outside the regions that are mutated in the B.1.351 and B.1.1.7 variants.

A note on this clone: What this receptor recognizes is not known. One base away there is no much larger clone; base qualities are not given.

The time point label corresponds to: baseline before first vaccination. Vaccinee samples were obtained from the UK trials COV001 and COV002, which included a single-blind randomized controlled phase 2/3 trial of AZD1222 (ChAdOx1 nCoV-19) in healthy adults. For TCRbeta chain sequencing, PBMC samples from trial participants were taken at day 0 and at day 28 after the second dose. Looking up the germline V gene yields CDR1 SGHTA and CDR2 FQGNSA. Inclusive of the bounding cysteine and phenylalanine, the CDR3 is 15 residues long. Kept here is only the CDR3 DNA, which spans 45 bases and is read in frame from base 1. Between the V and J ends, shortened by 0 bases and 8 bases respectively, the junction contains 16 bases. The CDR3 regions of human TCRbeta chains were analyzed by immunosequencing. In the paper's pipeline: TCRs in the repertoires were compared against a reference library of SARS-CoV-2-specific TCRs that had been generated with the MIRA antigen-specificity platform. Breadth was defined as the fraction of unique TCRs that were SARS-CoV-2-associated, and depth was defined as the fraction of total T cells that were SARS-CoV-2-associated. Each spike-specific TCR was assigned to its reactive spike region and to a CD4 or CD8 class using the MIRA data. Log10-transformed breadth and depth values were compared by one-way ANOVA with Sidak's multiple comparisons tests. TCRdb limited this immuneACCESS table to in-frame rearrangements with V and J called. A share of clones is missing; checked studies link under half to unresolved V genes, and the rest is unexplained. That table supplies the V and J calls and clone size; D and trimming were determined from the DNA. This sample lists approximately 110,000 clones; approximately 84% were detected once. The biggest ten clones account for 9.4% of the sample.

Recombination joined TRBV7-2 with TRBJ1-2; no confident D gene assignment can be made. The source is an adult in good health. Sequences were derived from peripheral blood, sampled on day 0 of AZD1222 vaccination. CDR3 loop: CASSLAGLILLGYTF. The DNA sequence is as follows: TGTGCCAGCAGCTTAGCAGGCCTGATACTATTAGGCTACACCTTC.